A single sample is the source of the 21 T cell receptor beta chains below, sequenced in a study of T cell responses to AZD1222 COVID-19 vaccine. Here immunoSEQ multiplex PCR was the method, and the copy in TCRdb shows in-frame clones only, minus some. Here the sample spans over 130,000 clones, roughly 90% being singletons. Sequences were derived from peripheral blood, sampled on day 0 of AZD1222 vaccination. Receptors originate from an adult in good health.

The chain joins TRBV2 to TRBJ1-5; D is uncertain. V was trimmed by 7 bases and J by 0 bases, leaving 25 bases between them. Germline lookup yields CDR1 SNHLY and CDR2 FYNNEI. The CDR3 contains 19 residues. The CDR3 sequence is CASTHNDPFSTISNQPQHF. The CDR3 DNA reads TGTGCCAGCACTCACAACGATCCCTTTTCTACGATTAGCAATCAGCCCCAGCATTTT.

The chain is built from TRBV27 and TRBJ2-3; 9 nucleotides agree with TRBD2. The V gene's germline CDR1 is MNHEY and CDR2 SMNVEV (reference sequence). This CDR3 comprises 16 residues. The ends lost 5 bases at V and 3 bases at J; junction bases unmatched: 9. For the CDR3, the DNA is TGTGCCAGCAGTCTAGACGCCGCGGGAGGGACAGATACGCAGTATTTT. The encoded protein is CASSLDAAGGTDTQYF.

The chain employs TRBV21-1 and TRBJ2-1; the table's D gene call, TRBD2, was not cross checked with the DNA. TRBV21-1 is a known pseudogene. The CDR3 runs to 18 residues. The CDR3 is CASSKLPLRTERANEQFF. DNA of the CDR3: TGTGCCAGCAGCAAACTCCCTCTAAGGACGGAGCGGGCCAATGAGCAGTTCTTC.

For the CDR3, the DNA is TGTGCCAGCAGCTTGGCCAGCACAGGGATGGCCAAAAACATTCAGTACTTC. Translating it yields CASSLASTGMAKNIQYF. V and J are TRBV5-4 and TRBJ2-4, with a weak D call TRBD1 (6 bases). The CDR3 runs 17 residues. Germline V gene sequence: CDR1 SGHNT, CDR2 YYREEE (reference sequence). V lost 0 bases, J lost 1 base, and 14 bases lay in between.

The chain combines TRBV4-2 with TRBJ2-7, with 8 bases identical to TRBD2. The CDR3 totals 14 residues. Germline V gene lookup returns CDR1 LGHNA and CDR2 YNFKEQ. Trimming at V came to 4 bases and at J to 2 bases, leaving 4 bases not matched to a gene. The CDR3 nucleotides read TGTGCCAGCAGCCTCGCGGGGGGCACCTACGAGCAGTACTTC. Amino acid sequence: CASSLAGGTYEQYF.

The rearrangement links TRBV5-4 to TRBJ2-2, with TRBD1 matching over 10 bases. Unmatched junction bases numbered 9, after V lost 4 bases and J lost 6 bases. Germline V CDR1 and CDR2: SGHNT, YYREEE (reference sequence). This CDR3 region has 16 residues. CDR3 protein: CASSPGDRGMAGELFF. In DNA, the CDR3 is TGTGCCAGCAGCCCGGGGGACAGGGGAATGGCCGGGGAGCTGTTTTTT.

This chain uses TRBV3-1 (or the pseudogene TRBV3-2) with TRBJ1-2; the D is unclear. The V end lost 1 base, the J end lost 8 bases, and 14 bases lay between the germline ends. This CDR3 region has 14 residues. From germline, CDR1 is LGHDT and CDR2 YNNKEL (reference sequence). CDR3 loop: CASSQVLGSHGYTF. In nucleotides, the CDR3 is TGTGCCAGCAGCCAAGTCCTGGGTTCTCACGGCTACACCTTC.

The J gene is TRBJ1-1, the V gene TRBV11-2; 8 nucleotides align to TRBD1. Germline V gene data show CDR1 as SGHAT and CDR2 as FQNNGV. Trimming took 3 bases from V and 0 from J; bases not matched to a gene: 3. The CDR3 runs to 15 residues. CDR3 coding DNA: TGTGCCAGCAGCTTTGAGGACAGGGTGAACACTGAAGCTTTCTTT. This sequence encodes CASSFEDRVNTEAFF.

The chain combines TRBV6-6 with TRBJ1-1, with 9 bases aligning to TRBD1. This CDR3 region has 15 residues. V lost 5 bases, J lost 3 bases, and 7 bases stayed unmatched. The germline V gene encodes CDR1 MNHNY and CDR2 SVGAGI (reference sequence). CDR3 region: CASSGDRARDTEAFF. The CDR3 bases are TGTGCCAGCAGTGGGGACAGGGCGAGGGACACTGAAGCTTTCTTT.

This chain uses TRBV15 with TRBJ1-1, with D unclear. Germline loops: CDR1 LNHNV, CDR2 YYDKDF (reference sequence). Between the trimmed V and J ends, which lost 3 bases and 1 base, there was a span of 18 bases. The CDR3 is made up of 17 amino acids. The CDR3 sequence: CATSSPSELAQNTEAFF. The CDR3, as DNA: TGTGCCACCAGCAGTCCGTCGGAGTTGGCCCAGAACACTGAAGCTTTCTTT.

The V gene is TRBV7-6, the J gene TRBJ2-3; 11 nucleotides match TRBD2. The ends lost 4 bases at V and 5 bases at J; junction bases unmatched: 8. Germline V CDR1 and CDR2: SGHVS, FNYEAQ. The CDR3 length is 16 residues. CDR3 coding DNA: TGTGCCAGCAGCTCCGGACTAGCGGGCGTAATAGATACGCAGTATTTT. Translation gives CASSSGLAGVIDTQYF.

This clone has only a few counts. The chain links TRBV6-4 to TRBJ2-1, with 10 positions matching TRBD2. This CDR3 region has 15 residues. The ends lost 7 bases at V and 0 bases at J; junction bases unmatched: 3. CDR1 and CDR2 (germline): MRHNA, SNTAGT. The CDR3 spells CASTRLAGSYNEQFF. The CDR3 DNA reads TGTGCCAGCACCCGACTAGCGGGCTCCTACAATGAGCAGTTCTTC.

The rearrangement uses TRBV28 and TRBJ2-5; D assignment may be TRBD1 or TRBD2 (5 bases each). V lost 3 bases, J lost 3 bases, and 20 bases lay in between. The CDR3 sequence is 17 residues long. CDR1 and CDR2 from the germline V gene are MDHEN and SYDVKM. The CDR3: CASSFSLWDPGEETQYF. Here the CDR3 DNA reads TGTGCCAGCAGTTTCTCCCTGTGGGACCCCGGAGAAGAGACCCAGTACTTC.

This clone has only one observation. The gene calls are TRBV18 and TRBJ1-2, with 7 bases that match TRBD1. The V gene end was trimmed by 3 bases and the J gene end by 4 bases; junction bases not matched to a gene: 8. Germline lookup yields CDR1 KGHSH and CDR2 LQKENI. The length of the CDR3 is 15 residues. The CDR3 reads CASSPVGQVVYGYTF. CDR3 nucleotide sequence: TGTGCCAGCTCACCGGTCGGACAGGTGGTCTATGGCTACACCTTC.

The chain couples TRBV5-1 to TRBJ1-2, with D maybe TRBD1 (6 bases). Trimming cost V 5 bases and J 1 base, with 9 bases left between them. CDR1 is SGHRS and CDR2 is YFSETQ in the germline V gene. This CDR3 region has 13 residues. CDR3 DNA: TGCGCCAGCAGAGTGGACAGTAACTATGGCTACACCTTC. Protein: CASRVDSNYGYTF.

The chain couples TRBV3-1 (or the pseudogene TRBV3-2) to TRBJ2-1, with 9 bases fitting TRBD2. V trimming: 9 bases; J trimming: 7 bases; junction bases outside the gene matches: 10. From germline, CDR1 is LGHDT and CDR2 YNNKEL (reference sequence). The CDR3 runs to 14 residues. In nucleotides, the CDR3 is TGTGCCAGTCGAGAGGCTAGCGGGACTAATGAGCAGTTCTTC. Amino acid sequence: CASREASGTNEQFF.

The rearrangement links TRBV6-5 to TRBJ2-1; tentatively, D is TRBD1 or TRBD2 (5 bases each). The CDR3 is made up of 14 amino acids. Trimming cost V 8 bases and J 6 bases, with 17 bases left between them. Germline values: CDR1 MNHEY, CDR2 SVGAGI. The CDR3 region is CASRAAGRANEQFF. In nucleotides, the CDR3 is TGTGCCAGCCGGGCCGCAGGGCGGGCCAATGAGCAGTTCTTC.

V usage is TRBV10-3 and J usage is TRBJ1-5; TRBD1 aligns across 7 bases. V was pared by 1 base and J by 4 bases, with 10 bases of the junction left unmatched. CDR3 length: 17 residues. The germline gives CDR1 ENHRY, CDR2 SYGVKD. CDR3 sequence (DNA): TGTGCCATCAGTGAGTGGTCAGGGGGAGTGTGGAATCAGCCCCAGCATTTT. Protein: CAISEWSGGVWNQPQHF.

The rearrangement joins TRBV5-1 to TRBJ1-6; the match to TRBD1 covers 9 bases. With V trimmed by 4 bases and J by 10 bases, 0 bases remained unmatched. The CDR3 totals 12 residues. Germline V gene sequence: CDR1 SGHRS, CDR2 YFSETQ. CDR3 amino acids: CASSGQGSPLHF. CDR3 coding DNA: TGCGCCAGCAGCGGACAGGGGTCACCCCTCCACTTT.

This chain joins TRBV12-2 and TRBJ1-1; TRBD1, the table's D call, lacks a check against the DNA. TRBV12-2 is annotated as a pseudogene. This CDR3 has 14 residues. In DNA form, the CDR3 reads TGTGCAAGTCGCTTAGCCAGGTGTGACACTGAAGCTTTCTTT. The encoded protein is CASRLARCDTEAFF.

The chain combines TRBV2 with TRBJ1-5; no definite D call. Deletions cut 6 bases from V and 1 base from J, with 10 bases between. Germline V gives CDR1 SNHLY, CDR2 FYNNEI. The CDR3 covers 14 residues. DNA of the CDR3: TGTGCCAGCAGCCGGGGTAGAAGCAATCAGCCCCAGCATTTT. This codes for CASSRGRSNQPQHF. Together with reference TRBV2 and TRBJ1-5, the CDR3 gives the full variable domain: EPEVTQTPSHQVTQMGQEVILRCVPISNHLYFYWYRQILGQKVEFLVSFYNNEISEKSEIFDDQFSVERPDGSNFTLKIRSTKLEDSAMYFCASSRGRSNQPQHFGDGTRLSIL.